Below are 29 T cell receptor beta chains sequenced from a single sample in a study of cytomegalovirus exposure and HLA in healthy donors. The PCR contained 60 Vbeta and 13 Jbeta primers. The data were produced by immunoSEQ multiplex PCR, yet TCRdb's version contains in-frame clones alone and is incomplete. The sample has 150,000 to 200,000 clones; 70% to 90% are singletons. The sample comprised PBMCs. The origin of the receptors is a woman aged 18 to 35 in good health and CMV-seronegative.

Comments on this clone: Additional DNA sequences in this sample encode the identical CDR3. The chain couples TRBV2 to TRBJ1-3; no reliable D call. The V and J ends lost 9 bases and 0 bases respectively, with 15 bases between them. The CDR3 is 15 amino acids. CDR1 and CDR2 from the germline V gene are SNHLY and FYNNEI. The CDR3 loop is CASRGGRSSGNTIYF. Written as DNA, the CDR3 is TGTGCCAGTAGAGGTGGGAGGAGCTCTGGAAACACCATATATTTT.

This clone was seen more than once but under ten times. The chain couples TRBV5-1 to TRBJ2-6, with no clear D. This CDR3 spans 17 amino acids. Per the germline V gene, CDR1 is SGHRS and CDR2 is YFSETQ. Trimming took 0 bases from V and 0 from J, leaving 10 bases between them. The CDR3 nucleotides read TGCGCCAGCAGCTTGGTGGCACCGGGCTCTGGGGCCAACGTCCTGACTTTC. This encodes CASSLVAPGSGANVLTF.

The V call is TRBV5-1, the J call TRBJ2-1; 8 nucleotides line up with TRBD1. The CDR3 runs 15 residues. With V trimmed by 1 base and J by 8 bases, 8 bases remained unmatched. Germline V lookup: CDR1 SGHRS, CDR2 YFSETQ. Here the CDR3 reads CASSLIGQGLDEQFF. The CDR3 coding sequence is TGCGCCAGCAGCTTGATCGGACAGGGACTCGATGAGCAGTTCTTC.

This clone was observed a single time. This chain uses TRBV20-1 with TRBJ2-5, with D possibly being TRBD2 (6 bases). This CDR3 is built from 11 residues. The germline gives CDR1 DFQATT, CDR2 SNEGSKA (reference sequence). Trimming removed 4 bases at V and 5 bases at J, with 8 bases between. CDR3 coding DNA: TGCAGTGCTACGGGAGTGGAGACCCAGTACTTC. Protein sequence: CSATGVETQYF.

This chain joins TRBV19 and TRBJ1-5; D is uncertain. V was shortened by 0 bases and J by 4 bases, with 7 bases between the two germline ends. This CDR3 comprises 14 residues. CDR1 and CDR2 (germline): LNHDA, SQIVND (reference sequence). The CDR3 loop reads CASSIDLENQPQHF. CDR3 DNA sequence: TGTGCCAGTAGTATAGATCTCGAGAATCAGCCCCAGCATTTT.

This chain links TRBV4-3 with TRBJ2-4; 10 nucleotides agree with TRBD1. This CDR3 has 19 residues. Per the germline V gene, CDR1 is LGHNA and CDR2 is YSLEER. V lost 0 bases to trimming and J lost 0 bases; unmatched junction nucleotides: 8. The CDR3 nucleotides read TGCGCCAGCAGCCAAGATCGAAGACAGGGGGCACTAGCCAAAAACATTCAGTACTTC. This encodes CASSQDRRQGALAKNIQYF.

The chain combines TRBV19 with TRBJ1-2; a weak D match, TRBD1 (6 bases). The CDR3 is made up of 15 amino acids. Deletions cut 6 bases from V and 4 bases from J, with 18 bases between. Germline CDR1 reads LNHDA; CDR2 reads SQIVND (reference sequence). The CDR3 nucleotides are TGTGCCAGTAGCAAAACTTCCAGGGGTGGCTATGGCTACACCTTC. Its translation is CASSKTSRGGYGYTF. Using reference TRBV19 and TRBJ1-2 for the parts outside the CDR3, the full variable domain is DGGITQSPKYLFRKEGQNVTLSCEQNLNHDAMYWYRQDPGQGLRLIYYSQIVNDFQKGDIAEGYSVSREKKESFPLTVTSAQKNPTAFYLCASSKTSRGGYGYTFGSGTRLTVV.

The rearrangement links TRBV7-9 to TRBJ2-7; 14 nucleotides match TRBD2. CDR1 and CDR2 (germline): SEHNR, FQNEAQ (reference sequence). The trim removed 4 bases at V and 6 bases at J, leaving 11 bases unmatched. This CDR3 is 17 amino acids long. CDR3 in amino acids: CASSSRLGLAGGGEQYF. CDR3 nucleotides: TGTGCCAGCAGCTCCCGTCTAGGACTAGCGGGAGGTGGCGAGCAGTACTTC.

A few counts support this clone. This sequence joins TRBV13 and TRBJ1-1, with D tentatively TRBD1 (6 bases). The length of the CDR3 is 11 residues. In germline, CDR1 is PRHDT, CDR2 FYEKMQ (reference sequence). The V end was cut by 5 bases, the J end by 8 bases, with 9 bases between. The CDR3 DNA sequence: TGTGCCAGCAGCCCGGGACAAGAAGCTTTCTTT. It codes for CASSPGQEAFF.

In this sample, this clone turned up once. This rearrangement joins TRBV5-1 to TRBJ2-3; the match to TRBD2 covers 12 bases. J lost 0 bases, V lost 4 bases, and 6 bases had no gene match. Germline values: CDR1 SGHRS, CDR2 YFSETQ. The length of the CDR3 is 17 residues. The CDR3: CASSRGTSGRSTDTQYF. The DNA of the CDR3 is TGCGCCAGCAGCCGGGGGACTAGCGGGCGGAGCACAGATACGCAGTATTTT.

The sample holds one count of this clone. Other DNA sequences within the sample encode an identical CDR3. The chain uses TRBV18 and TRBJ2-1, with D tentatively TRBD1 (6 bases). Germline V gene sequence: CDR1 KGHSH, CDR2 LQKENI. The CDR3 length is 17 residues. The V end was cut by 3 bases, the J end by 5 bases, with 20 bases between. CDR3 nucleotide sequence: TGTGCCAGCTCACCGTTGACAGGATCCCCTCGGCACAATGAGCAGTTCTTC. This translates into CASSPLTGSPRHNEQFF. Supplemented by reference TRBV18 and TRBJ2-1, the full variable domain reads NAGVMQNPRHLVRRRGQEARLRCSPMKGHSHVYWYRQLPEEGLKFMVYLQKENIIDESGMPKERFSAEFPKEGPSILRIQQVVRGDSAAYFCASSPLTGSPRHNEQFFGPGTRLTVL.

This clone was detected only once. This chain uses TRBV14 with TRBJ1-2; tentatively, D is TRBD1 (6 bases). This CDR3 spans 14 amino acids. The germline V and J ends were trimmed by 1 base and 5 bases, with 11 bases remaining between them. Germline V gives CDR1 SGHDN, CDR2 FVKESK. CDR3 loop: CASSQVNREYGYTF. The CDR3 coding sequence is TGTGCCAGCAGCCAAGTGAACAGGGAGTATGGCTACACCTTC. The full variable domain, rest sourced from reference TRBV14 and TRBJ1-2, is EAGVTQFPSHSVIEKGQTVTLRCDPISGHDNLYWYRRVMGKEIKFLLHFVKESKQDESGMPNNRFLAERTGGTYSTLKVQPAELEDSGVYFCASSQVNREYGYTFGSGTRLTVV.

The chain recombines TRBV28 with TRBJ1-5; no definite D call. The CDR3 has 14 amino acids. The germline gives CDR1 MDHEN, CDR2 SYDVKM. V lost 6 bases and J lost 5, with 14 bases in between. The CDR3 DNA follows: TGTGCCAGCAGCCCAACCGGTTATTATCAGCCCCAGCATTTT. Translating it yields CASSPTGYYQPQHF. The complete variable domain, with remaining parts taken from reference TRBV28 and TRBJ1-5, reads DVKVTQSSRYLVKRTGEKVFLECVQDMDHENMFWYRQDPGLGLRLIYFSYDVKMKEKGDIPEGYSVSREKKERFSLILESASTNQTSMYLCASSPTGYYQPQHFGDGTRLSIL.

The DNA for the CDR3 is TGCGCCAGCAGCTTGGTGCCAGGGGGCCCCTACGAGCAGTACTTC. Its translation: CASSLVPGGPYEQYF. This chain uses TRBV5-1 with TRBJ2-7; TRBD1 matches 8 bases. Germline CDR1 SGHRS, CDR2 YFSETQ. This CDR3 spans 15 amino acids. Trimming removed 0 bases from V and 2 bases from J; junction bases left unmatched: 4. Looking up the rest from reference TRBV5-1 and TRBJ2-7 gives the full variable domain: KAGVTQTPRYLIKTRGQQVTLSCSPISGHRSVSWYQQTPGQGLQFLFEYFSETQRNKGNFPGRFSGRQFSNSRSEMNVSTLELGDSALYLCASSLVPGGPYEQYFGPGTRLTVT.

The chain carries TRBV28 and TRBJ1-5, with 7 bases identical to TRBD1. Germline V gene lookup returns CDR1 MDHEN and CDR2 SYDVKM. J gave up 12 bases and V 6 bases, and 11 bases lay outside the gene matches. This CDR3 spans 13 amino acids. The CDR3 DNA reads TGTGCCAGCAGCGTGTTTCGGACAGGCGTCCAGCATTTT. Translation gives CASSVFRTGVQHF.

The rearrangement uses TRBV7-9 and TRBJ2-7, with 7 bases lining up with TRBD2. Germline CDR1 SEHNR, CDR2 FQNEAQ (reference sequence). The CDR3 totals 19 residues. V was clipped by 4 bases and J by 1 base; unmatched bases: 19. In nucleotides, the CDR3 is TGTGCCAGCAGCTCAAAGGTTCGGGGCGTGCGGGAGTTGTCCTACGAGCAGTACTTC. This gives the protein CASSSKVRGVRELSYEQYF.

The V and J genes are TRBV30 and TRBJ2-5, with TRBD2 identical over 7 bases. Germline values: CDR1 GTSNPN, CDR2 SVGIG (reference sequence). V was clipped by 5 bases and J by 9 bases; unmatched bases: 9. The length of the CDR3 is 12 residues. CDR3: CAWGYPRGAQYF. The CDR3 DNA follows: TGTGCCTGGGGGTACCCCCGGGGGGCCCAGTACTTC.

This chain links TRBV18 with TRBJ1-3; 7 positions match TRBD1. Unmatched junction bases numbered 5, after V lost 3 bases and J lost 0 bases. CDR1 is KGHSH and CDR2 is LQKENI in the germline V gene. The CDR3 runs to 16 residues. CDR3 in amino acids: CASSPGTAGSGNTIYF. The CDR3 nucleotides read TGTGCCAGCTCACCCGGGACAGCTGGCTCTGGAAACACCATATATTTT.

This clone was found a few times. The V and J genes are TRBV9 and TRBJ1-4; tentative D call: TRBD1 (5 bases). The CDR3 covers 13 residues. V dropped 4 bases and J dropped 5 bases, with 9 bases sitting between them. Germline values: CDR1 SGDLS, CDR2 YYNGEE. The CDR3 reads CASSPDRNEKLFF. In nucleotides, the CDR3 is TGTGCCAGCAGCCCTGACAGAAATGAAAAACTGTTTTTT.

This clone was detected only a few times. The genes are TRBV6-1 and TRBJ1-6, with a weak D call TRBD1 (5 bases). CDR1 is MNHNS, CDR2 SASEGT, per germline. The CDR3 is 15 amino acids. The V end was cut by 4 bases, the J end by 9 bases, with 16 bases between. CDR3 in amino acids: CASSAQGFEASPLHF. The CDR3, as DNA: TGTGCCAGCAGTGCCCAGGGTTTCGAGGCTTCACCCCTCCACTTT.

J is TRBJ2-1 and V is TRBV27; TRBD2 agrees at 7 bases. J lost 4 bases, V lost 0 bases, and 6 bases had no gene match. Germline V CDR1 and CDR2: MNHEY, SMNVEV (reference sequence). The CDR3 loop spans 16 amino acids. The CDR3 reads CASSLSSGVLYNEQFF. Here the CDR3 DNA reads TGTGCCAGCAGTTTATCGAGCGGGGTCCTTTACAATGAGCAGTTCTTC.

The chain carries TRBV7-8 and TRBJ2-5, with 14 bases matching TRBD2. Trimming at V came to 1 base and at J to 3 bases, leaving 4 bases not matched to a gene. CDR1 and CDR2 (germline): SGHVS, FQNEAQ. The CDR3 has 17 residues. CDR3 nucleotide sequence: TGTGCCAGCAGCTTAGTAGGGGGACTAGCGGGGGAAGAGACCCAGTACTTC. It codes for CASSLVGGLAGEETQYF.

The V call is TRBV5-4, the J call TRBJ2-3; 10 bases agree with TRBD2. Trimming at V came to 0 bases and at J to 2 bases, leaving 12 bases not matched to a gene. This CDR3 has 19 amino acids. CDR1 and CDR2 (germline): SGHNT, YYREEE (reference sequence). The CDR3 nucleotides read TGTGCCAGCAGCTTGGTCCCCCCCGGACTAGCGGTCGACACAGATACGCAGTATTTT. It specifies CASSLVPPGLAVDTDTQYF. Filled out from reference TRBV5-4 and TRBJ2-3, the complete variable domain reads ETGVTQSPTHLIKTRGQQVTLRCSSQSGHNTVSWYQQALGQGPQFIFQYYREEENGRGNFPPRFSGLQFPNYSSELNVNALELDDSALYLCASSLVPPGLAVDTDTQYFGPGTRLTVL.

Comments on this clone: An end of the junction differs from the germline gene, which may be a read error. J is TRBJ2-1 and V is TRBV7-9, with 11 bases aligning to TRBD2. This CDR3 has 16 residues. CDR1 is SEHNR and CDR2 is FQNEAQ in the germline V gene (reference sequence). The CDR3 nucleotides are TGTTCCAGCAGCACCAGACTAGCGGGGCCGAGGGGTGAGCAGTTCTTC. Translating gives CSSSTRLAGPRGEQFF.

This clone was seen a few times. The chain carries TRBV6-1 and TRBJ2-3; D gene uncertain. V was trimmed by 3 bases and J by 5 bases, leaving 6 bases between them. Germline CDR1 reads MNHNS; CDR2 reads SASEGT. The CDR3 extends over 12 amino acids. The CDR3 region has the DNA TGTGCCAGCAGTGACAATCAAGATACGCAGTATTTT. It yields the protein CASSDNQDTQYF.

The rearrangement uses TRBV11-2 and TRBJ2-3; D may be TRBD2 (6 bases). V gave up 1 base and J gave up 6 bases, with 8 bases separating them. The CDR3 totals 13 residues. The germline CDR1 and CDR2 sequences are SGHAT and FQNNGV. CDR3 sequence (DNA): TGTGCCAGCAGCTTAGCTCGGGGGGATACGCAGTATTTT. Amino acids: CASSLARGDTQYF.

This clone was recorded a few times. The gene calls are TRBV30 and TRBJ2-1, with D possibly being TRBD2 (6 bases). The V end lost 7 bases, the J end lost 7 bases, and 14 bases lay between the germline ends. The CDR3 runs 12 residues. Germline V gene sequence: CDR1 GTSNPN, CDR2 SVGIG (reference sequence). CDR3 in amino acids: CASWRATNEQFF. CDR3 nucleotides: TGTGCCTCGTGGAGGGCCACAAATGAGCAGTTCTTC.

The genes are TRBV27 and TRBJ2-3, with D possibly being TRBD2 (6 bases). V was cut by 4 bases and J by 3 bases, with 11 bases left in between. Looked up from germline, CDR1 is MNHEY and CDR2 is SMNVEV (reference sequence). The CDR3 spans 14 residues. CDR3 protein: CASSSGTGTDTQYF. CDR3 coding DNA: TGTGCCAGCAGTTCCGGGACTGGGACAGATACGCAGTATTTT.

The V gene is TRBV19, the J gene TRBJ1-4, with 8 bases fitting TRBD1. CDR3 length: 14 residues. Germline V gene sequence: CDR1 LNHDA, CDR2 SQIVND (reference sequence). The junction had 6 bases not matched to a gene; V was cut back by 6 bases and J by 6 bases. CDR3 in DNA: TGTGCCAGTAGCGTACAGGGGGGCTATGAAAAACTGTTTTTT. This encodes CASSVQGGYEKLFF.